The T cell receptor beta chain under discussion was sequenced for a study of blood T cell repertoires in COVID-19. The V and J ends lost 0 bases and 4 bases respectively, with 9 bases between them. In germline, CDR1 is LNHNV, CDR2 YYDKDF (reference sequence). There are 15 residues in the CDR3. Assay used: immunoSEQ multiplex PCR; TCRdb lists only in-frame clones, some missing. This table holds 250,000 to 350,000 clones, 87% found once. The study assigned cohorts using participant-reported clinical history. Sequencing was performed on PBMCs or T cells enriched from blood (not recorded which). The source is a woman between 35 and 50 years old who had recovered from COVID-19. The chain has TRBV15 and TRBJ2-2; D unclear. The CDR3 DNA reads TGTGCCACCAGCAGAGATCGAACCGGCACCGGGGAGCTGTTTTTT. Residues: CATSRDRTGTGELFF.